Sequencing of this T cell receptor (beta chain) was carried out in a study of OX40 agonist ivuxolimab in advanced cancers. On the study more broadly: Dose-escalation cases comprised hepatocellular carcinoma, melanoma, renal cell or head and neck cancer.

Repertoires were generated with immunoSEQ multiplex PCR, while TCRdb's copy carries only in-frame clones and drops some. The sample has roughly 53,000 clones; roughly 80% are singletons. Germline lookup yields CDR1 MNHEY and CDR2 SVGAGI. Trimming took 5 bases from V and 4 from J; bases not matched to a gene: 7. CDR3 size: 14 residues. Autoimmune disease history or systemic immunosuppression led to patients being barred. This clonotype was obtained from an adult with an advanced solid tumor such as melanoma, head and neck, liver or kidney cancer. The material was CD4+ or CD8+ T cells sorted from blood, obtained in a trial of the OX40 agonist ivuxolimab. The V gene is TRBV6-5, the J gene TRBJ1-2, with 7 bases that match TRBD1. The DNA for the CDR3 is TGTGCCAGCAGTACTCAGGGGGGGGGCTATGGCTACACCTTC. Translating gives CASSTQGGGYGYTF.